These 17 T cell receptor beta chains came from one sample sequenced in a study of blood T cell repertoires in COVID-19. Libraries were prepared by immunoSEQ multiplex PCR; TCRdb keeps only in-frame clonotypes and omits some of them. The table lists around 170,000 clones, 84% of them singletons. The specimen sequenced was peripheral blood. Receptor source: a man aged 18-30 years with active or convalescent COVID-19.

About this clone: Because it lacks the conserved phenylalanine or tryptophan at the end, this CDR3 is likely a read error. Because the CDR3's place on the DNA is in doubt, the DNA is left out and the CDR3 is given as listed by TCRdb. The chain employs TRBV6-6 and TRBJ1-3; the D call of TRBD1 is as the table states it, not checked on the DNA. Germline V gene sequence: CDR1 MNHNY, CDR2 SVGAGI (reference sequence). The CDR3 has 13 residues if both end residues are counted. CDR3: CASSPGQGSMYFA.

This clone has only one observation. The J gene is TRBJ1-2, the V gene TRBV5-1; D gene unclear. This CDR3 is built from 15 residues. Germline CDR1 reads SGHRS; CDR2 reads YFSETQ. Trimming shortened V by 0 bases and J by 4 bases, and 13 bases separated the two germline ends. For the CDR3, the DNA is TGCGCCAGCAGCTTGGATGGCAGGTCTATCTATGGCTACACCTTC. This codes for CASSLDGRSIYGYTF.

This chain uses TRBV4-2 with TRBJ2-7, with 11 positions matching TRBD2. CDR1 is LGHNA and CDR2 is YNFKEQ in the germline V gene. V trimming: 4 bases; J trimming: 2 bases; junction bases outside the gene matches: 13. The CDR3 runs 18 residues. The CDR3 spells CASSPDRRGSGRAYEQYF. CDR3 nucleotides: TGTGCCAGCAGCCCGGACCGTAGGGGTAGCGGGAGGGCCTACGAGCAGTACTTC.

The chain recombines TRBV28 with TRBJ2-2, with 10 bases identical to TRBD1. The germline gives CDR1 MDHEN, CDR2 SYDVKM. Trimming took 6 bases from V and 2 from J; bases not matched to a gene: 3. The CDR3 sequence is 15 residues long. Written as DNA, the CDR3 is TGTGCCAGCAGGACAGGGGGCGGAAACACCGGGGAGCTGTTTTTT. This gives the protein CASRTGGGNTGELFF.

The rearrangement joins TRBV4-2 to TRBJ2-5; 9 bases agree with TRBD2. Germline CDR1 LGHNA, CDR2 YNFKEQ. After removal of 0 bases from V and 2 bases from J, the junction contained 13 bases not matched to a gene. This CDR3 has 19 amino acids. CDR3 in DNA: TGTGCCAGCAGCCAAGAAAGGTTTAGAGCGGGGGGCCCTCAAGAGACCCAGTACTTC. Translation: CASSQERFRAGGPQETQYF.

Here the CDR3 reads CASSSKQVPVNEQFF. The CDR3 coding sequence is TGTGCCAGCAGTAGCAAACAGGTTCCTGTGAATGAGCAGTTCTTC. This chain joins TRBV2 and TRBJ2-1, with a possible D match to TRBD1 (5 bases). Germline CDR1 reads SNHLY; CDR2 reads FYNNEI. The CDR3 has 15 amino acids. V lost 5 bases and J lost 7, with 18 bases in between.

The V and J genes are TRBV24-1 and TRBJ2-1; TRBD2 matches at 9 bases. The J segment lost 9 bases and the V segment lost 9 bases, leaving 2 bases of the junction unmatched. Germline lookup yields CDR1 KGHDR and CDR2 SFDVKD. The CDR3 totals 11 residues. The CDR3 bases are TGTGCCACCGGGACTAGCTTTGAGCAGTTCTTC. It yields the protein CATGTSFEQFF.

This sequence joins TRBV11-3 and TRBJ1-1, with D unresolved. The CDR3 is made up of 13 amino acids. Trimming cost V 1 base and J 3 bases, with 6 bases left between them. The germline V gene encodes CDR1 SGHNT and CDR2 YENEEA. Here the CDR3 DNA reads TGTGCCAGCAGCTTAGCCGAGTACACTGAAGCTTTCTTT. Protein: CASSLAEYTEAFF.

The genes are TRBV6-5 and TRBJ1-1; D gene uncertain. This CDR3 spans 13 amino acids. The V end was cut by 6 bases, the J end by 0 bases, with 8 bases between. Germline lookup yields CDR1 MNHEY and CDR2 SVGAGI. The CDR3 nucleotides are TGTGCCAGCAGATACACAGTGAACACTGAAGCTTTCTTT. Its protein is CASRYTVNTEAFF.

The chain employs TRBV6-6 and TRBJ1-5; 9 bases line up with TRBD1. Germline loops: CDR1 MNHNY, CDR2 SVGAGI (reference sequence). V was pared by 4 bases and J by 7 bases, with 11 bases of the junction left unmatched. This CDR3 is 16 amino acids long. CDR3 sequence reads: CASSFGTGRPYQPQHF. CDR3 nucleotides: TGTGCCAGCAGTTTCGGGACAGGGAGACCCTACCAGCCCCAGCATTTT.

This sequence joins TRBV6-1 and TRBJ1-1; the match to TRBD1 covers 8 bases. With 3 bases clipped from V and 0 bases from J, the junction kept 3 bases outside the gene matches. This CDR3 has 15 residues. Germline values: CDR1 MNHNS, CDR2 SASEGT. CDR3 coding DNA: TGTGCCAGCAGTGACCGGGGACAGGTGAACACTGAAGCTTTCTTT. Translation gives CASSDRGQVNTEAFF.

The chain combines TRBV5-1 with TRBJ2-2; 10 nucleotides agree with TRBD2. CDR1 is SGHRS and CDR2 is YFSETQ in the germline V gene. CDR3 size: 15 residues. With 4 bases clipped from V and 5 bases from J, the junction kept 5 bases outside the gene matches. This chain's CDR3 is CASSAGLASTGELFF. In nucleotides, the CDR3 is TGCGCCAGCAGCGCGGGACTAGCGAGTACCGGGGAGCTGTTTTTT.

The chain couples TRBV7-2 to TRBJ2-1, with 13 nucleotides matching TRBD2. CDR1 and CDR2 (germline): SGHTA, FQGNSA. V shed 5 bases, J shed 7 bases, and the junction held 8 bases outside the gene matches. CDR3 length equals 16 residues. CDR3 amino acids: CASSGPGTSGINEQFF. In DNA form, the CDR3 reads TGTGCCAGCAGCGGACCCGGGACTAGCGGGATAAATGAGCAGTTCTTC.

In this sample, this clone turned up once. The genes are TRBV7-2 and TRBJ1-2; 8 nucleotides match TRBD1. The CDR3 has 14 residues. The V gene end was trimmed by 1 base and the J gene end by 6 bases; junction bases not matched to a gene: 4. Germline V gives CDR1 SGHTA, CDR2 FQGNSA. CDR3 in DNA: TGTGCCAGCAGCTTAGGGCAGGGGGCGAATGGCTACACCTTC. Encoded protein: CASSLGQGANGYTF. The full variable domain, with the rest looked up from reference TRBV7-2 and TRBJ1-2, is GAGVSQSPSNKVTEKGKDVELRCDPISGHTALYWYRQSLGQGLEFLIYFQGNSAPDKSGLPSDRFSAERTGGSVSTLTIQRTQQEDSAVYLCASSLGQGANGYTFGSGTRLTVV.

The CDR3 region has the DNA TGTGCCAGCAGCTTCGACAGGGGGCAAGAGACCCAGTACTTC. As protein: CASSFDRGQETQYF. The chain joins TRBV7-8 to TRBJ2-5; 9 bases line up with TRBD1. With V trimmed by 3 bases and J by 2 bases, 1 base remained unmatched. The CDR3 is 14 residues long. CDR1 and CDR2 (germline): SGHVS, FQNEAQ.

This clone was counted between two and nine times. V gene TRBV28 combines with J gene TRBJ2-5, with 10 nucleotides matching TRBD1. The V gene's germline CDR1 is MDHEN and CDR2 SYDVKM. Germline trimming cut 5 bases from V and 5 bases from J; bases unmatched to any gene: 8. The CDR3 is 15 amino acids. CDR3 DNA sequence: TGTGCCAGCAGTCCAAGGACAGGGGGTTACGAGACCCAGTACTTC. Translation gives CASSPRTGGYETQYF.

This chain links TRBV28 with TRBJ2-2, with D tentatively TRBD1 (6 bases). With 3 bases removed from V and 2 bases from J, the gap between germline ends came to 10 bases. CDR3 length: 15 amino acids. Per germline, CDR1 MDHEN and CDR2 SYDVKM. The CDR3 protein is CASSFGRGNTGELFF. The DNA for the CDR3 is TGTGCCAGCAGTTTTGGCAGGGGCAACACCGGGGAGCTGTTTTTT.